The clone carrying this T cell receptor (beta chain) turned up a few times. No antigen is known for it. This entry is derived from a study of T cell responses to AZD1222 COVID-19 vaccine. Background on the study: Second-dose recipients at about 4 or about 12 weeks were treated as one pooled group.

V lost 8 bases, J lost 9 bases, and 14 bases lay in between. The CDR3 is 13 amino acids. Germline lookup yields CDR1 MDHEN and CDR2 SYDVKM. Study findings and constraints: Females made up more of the donors, who were largely white British, and clonal diversity may have come out too low.

Assay: immunoSEQ multiplex PCR; the TCRdb copy retains only in-frame clones and omits some. This table holds under 150,000 clones, less than 95% found once. The chain has TRBV28 and TRBJ1-6, with a possible D match to TRBD1 (5 bases). The input for sequencing was peripheral blood, taken on day 0 of AZD1222 vaccination. The receptor was isolated from an adult in good health. For the CDR3, the DNA is TGTGCCAGCCGAGAATCGGGGGGTTCACCCCTCCACTTT. Translating gives CASRESGGSPLHF.